This TCR beta chain derives from a study of human T cells and chemical hapten exposure. Germline CDR1 reads DFQATT; CDR2 reads SNEGSKA (reference sequence). The V and J ends lost 4 bases and 8 bases respectively, with 14 bases between them. This CDR3 comprises 13 residues. This clonotype came up a few times. Time point: pre-sensitization, week 0. The treatment is: therapeutic diphenylcyclopropenone sensitization with weekly scalp DPC. A single record per CDR3 protein comes from TCRdb applying MiXCR to the RACE reads. The repertoire holds around 350,000 distinct CDR3 sequences, with approximately 5% as singletons.

Source: whole blood, taken in connection with sensitization to the hapten diphenylcyclopropenone (DPC). This clonotype was sampled from a young woman with alopecia areata. Some clones in this sample may be carry-over from other donors' samples. The chain is built from TRBV20-1 and TRBJ1-4; D is undetermined. The CDR3, as DNA: TGCAGTGCTAAAGTCCCGGTACGGGAAAAACTGTTTTTT. It codes for CSAKVPVREKLFF.